The sequence of this TCR beta chain was determined in a study of technical replicates of blood from a few donors. Some clones are missing from TCRdb's copy, which holds only in-frame ones; the method was immunoSEQ multiplex PCR. This table holds around 68,000 clones, about 97% found once. V lost 0 bases and J lost 3, with 17 bases in between. In germline, CDR1 is LNHNV, CDR2 YYDKDF (reference sequence). The CDR3 has 17 residues. The J gene is TRBJ1-2, the V gene TRBV15; D possibly corresponds to TRBD1 (6 bases). The TCR was taken from a human donor in good health. Sequencing was performed on T cells isolated from PBMCs. CDR3 in DNA: TGTGCCACCAGCAGAGATCTCCGGCCAGGGGTGCACTATGGCTACACCTTC. Translation: CATSRDLRPGVHYGYTF.